One and the same sample provided the 12 T cell receptor beta chains below, sequenced in a study of T cell changes during pregnancy in multiple sclerosis. Produced via immunoSEQ multiplex PCR; TCRdb's table is partial and in-frame only. The table has roughly 33,000 clones, about 90% seen once; the top ten hold around 3%. Sequenced material: CD4+ T cells from peripheral blood mononuclear cells, taken in the third trimester of pregnancy. The receptors were sampled from a female donor in good health, enrolled as a control in a pregnancy study.

CDR3 sequence (DNA): TGTGCCAGCATGGACGGGAGAACGACCGGGGAGCTGTTTTTT. Its translation: CASMDGRTTGELFF. The V and J genes are TRBV28 and TRBJ2-2; D is perhaps TRBD2 (6 bases). The CDR3 contains 14 residues. Between the trimmed V and J ends, which lost 7 bases and 5 bases, there was a span of 14 bases. The V gene's germline CDR1 is MDHEN and CDR2 SYDVKM.

This sequence joins TRBV5-4 and TRBJ2-3; 10 nucleotides agree with TRBD1. The CDR3 is made up of 16 amino acids. Germline CDR1 is SGHNT and CDR2 is YYREEE (reference sequence). The V segment lost 7 bases and the J segment 6 bases; nucleotides outside the gene matches: 14. The CDR3 sequence is CASRSLGQGLRDTQYF. DNA for the CDR3: TGTGCCAGCCGGTCGTTGGGACAGGGGCTTCGGGATACGCAGTATTTT.

The V gene is TRBV5-5, the J gene TRBJ2-5; a possible D gene is TRBD2 (5 bases). V lost 4 bases and J lost 5, with 15 bases in between. The germline CDR1 and CDR2 sequences are SGHKS and YYEKEE (reference sequence). CDR3 length: 14 amino acids. The chain's CDR3 is CASSQRTSLETQYF. DNA of the CDR3: TGTGCCAGCAGCCAGAGGACTTCTTTGGAGACCCAGTACTTC.

This chain connects TRBV4-1 to TRBJ2-1; possible D gene TRBD1, 5 bases. From germline, CDR1 is MGHRA and CDR2 YSYEKL. Trimming removed 6 bases at V and 0 bases at J, with 12 bases between. CDR3 length: 15 residues. In DNA, the CDR3 is TGCGCCAGCAGGCTTACTGACAGCTCCTACAATGAGCAGTTCTTC. It codes for CASRLTDSSYNEQFF.

The chain combines TRBV19 with TRBJ1-4, with 10 bases matching TRBD1. This CDR3 spans 15 amino acids. The V gene's germline CDR1 is LNHDA and CDR2 SQIVND (reference sequence). Trimming took 4 bases from V and 9 from J; bases not matched to a gene: 8. The CDR3 region is CASSNGGGQGKKLFF. The CDR3 bases are TGTGCCAGTAGTAATGGGGGGGGACAGGGGAAAAAACTGTTTTTT.

The chain recombines TRBV10-2 with TRBJ2-5, with 8 bases that match TRBD2. The V segment lost 4 bases and the J segment 0 bases; nucleotides outside the gene matches: 4. There are 15 residues in the CDR3. Germline loops: CDR1 WSHSY, CDR2 SAAADI. The CDR3 coding sequence is TGCGCCAGCAGTGTTCTAGCGGGTGACCAAGAGACCCAGTACTTC. It codes for CASSVLAGDQETQYF.

The rearrangement uses TRBV29-1 and TRBJ1-2, with TRBD1 matching 7 bases. V trimming: 6 bases; J trimming: 6 bases; junction bases outside the gene matches: 7. This CDR3 contains 12 residues. Germline V CDR1 and CDR2: SQVTM, ANQGSEA. The CDR3 DNA reads TGCAGCGTGGTCGGGACAGAGCATGGCTACACCTTC. Translating it yields CSVVGTEHGYTF.

Only a few counts were recorded for this clone. The genes are TRBV6-6 and TRBJ1-2, with 11 bases aligning to TRBD1. Germline CDR1 reads MNHNY; CDR2 reads SVGAGI (reference sequence). The V and J ends lost 6 bases and 5 bases, in that order; junction bases with no gene match: 5. CDR3 length equals 14 residues. The CDR3 reads CASRDRGREYGYTF. The CDR3 DNA sequence: TGTGCCAGCAGGGACAGGGGGCGGGAATATGGCTACACCTTC.

This chain joins TRBV5-1 and TRBJ2-7; 8 nucleotides agree with TRBD1. The CDR3 has 13 amino acids. With V trimmed by 4 bases and J by 3 bases, 3 bases remained unmatched. Per the germline V gene, CDR1 is SGHRS and CDR2 is YFSETQ. In DNA, the CDR3 is TGCGCCAGCAGCGCCGGGACAGGCTACGAGCAGTACTTC. Translating it yields CASSAGTGYEQYF.

The CDR3 sequence: CASSLAEGSGGDTQYF. CDR3 bases: TGCGCCAGCAGCTTGGCCGAGGGTAGCGGGGGAGATACGCAGTATTTT. This chain joins TRBV5-1 and TRBJ2-3, with TRBD2 matching over 9 bases. Trimming at V came to 0 bases and at J to 5 bases, leaving 7 bases not matched to a gene. Germline V gene data show CDR1 as SGHRS and CDR2 as YFSETQ. The CDR3 is 16 amino acids.

The rearrangement joins TRBV29-1 to TRBJ1-2; no definite D call. CDR3 length: 12 residues. Germline V gives CDR1 SQVTM, CDR2 ANQGSEA. The ends were cut back, 4 bases at V and 0 bases at J, with 6 bases in the middle. This CDR3 is CSVGAANYGYTF. The CDR3 DNA follows: TGCAGCGTTGGGGCAGCTAACTATGGCTACACCTTC.

J is TRBJ2-1 and V is TRBV19; 11 bases are shared with TRBD2. The CDR3 is 16 amino acids. Losses at the gene ends were 4 bases for V and 10 bases for J; bases not matched to a gene: 12. Germline V gene sequence: CDR1 LNHDA, CDR2 SQIVND (reference sequence). The CDR3 DNA is TGTGCCAGTAGTAATATAGGGGGTAGCGGGAGGGGGGAGCAGTTCTTC. Residues: CASSNIGGSGRGEQFF.